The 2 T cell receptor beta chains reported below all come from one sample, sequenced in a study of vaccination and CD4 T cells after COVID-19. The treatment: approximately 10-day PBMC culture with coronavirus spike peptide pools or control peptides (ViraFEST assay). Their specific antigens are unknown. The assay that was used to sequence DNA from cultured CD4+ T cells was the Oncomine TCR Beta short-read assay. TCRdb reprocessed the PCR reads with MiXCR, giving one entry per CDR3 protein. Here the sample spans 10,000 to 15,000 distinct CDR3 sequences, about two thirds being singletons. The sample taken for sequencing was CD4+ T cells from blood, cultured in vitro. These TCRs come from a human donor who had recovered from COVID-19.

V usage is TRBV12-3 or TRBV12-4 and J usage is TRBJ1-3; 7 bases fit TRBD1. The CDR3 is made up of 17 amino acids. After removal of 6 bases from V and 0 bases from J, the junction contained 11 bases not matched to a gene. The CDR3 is CASSSGQGVTSGNTIYF. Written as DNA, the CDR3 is TGTGCCAGCAGCTCCGGGCAGGGGGTCACCTCTGGAAACACCATATATTTT.

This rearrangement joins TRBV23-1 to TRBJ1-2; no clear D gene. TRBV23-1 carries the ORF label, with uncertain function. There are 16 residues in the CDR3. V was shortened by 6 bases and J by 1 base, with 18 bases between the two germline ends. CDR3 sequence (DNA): TGCGCCAGCAGGAGATGCCCCCATACAGTTAACTATGGCTACACCTTC. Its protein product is CASRRCPHTVNYGYTF.